This T cell receptor beta chain appears in the sequencing data of a study of shared clonotypes between healthy human individuals. All the donors were Caucasian adults who lived in Nashville, Tennessee. Extraction of genomic DNA in unsorted samples used roughly 100 million PBMCs. The material for each subset, its genomic DNA, was split evenly across several immunoSEQ plates. Methods used by the authors: Junction-only immunoSEQ data arrived without quality scores, meaning filtering differed. Some clones are missing from TCRdb's copy, which holds only in-frame ones; the method was immunoSEQ multiplex PCR. Clonal size and the V and J genes are those of that table, whereas D and trimming came from the DNA. The sample lists approximately 500,000 clones, about 75% seen once, with around 12% in the top ten. The CDR3 has 16 amino acids. V lost 5 bases to trimming and J lost 1 base, with 16 bases between them. CDR1 SSHAT and CDR2 FNYEAQ come from the germline V gene (reference sequence).

The chain couples TRBV7-7 to TRBJ2-3; D possibly corresponds to TRBD1 (8 bases). Material: PBMCs. The clonotype comes from a woman in her thirties or forties in good health. Some clones in this sample may be carry-over from other donors' samples. For the CDR3, the DNA is TGTGCCAGCAGCCGATGGACAGGGAGGGGCACAGATACGCAGTATTTT. Its translation is CASSRWTGRGTDTQYF.